This paragraph covers one T cell receptor (beta chain) sequence. The data were produced by immunoSEQ multiplex PCR, yet TCRdb's version contains in-frame clones alone and is incomplete. The data contain hundreds of thousands of clones, around 87% of them singletons. This record comes from a study of blood T cell repertoires in COVID-19. Trimming removed 5 bases at V and 7 bases at J, with 11 bases between. The length of the CDR3 is 12 residues. Germline CDR1 SGHAT, CDR2 FQNNGV. The J gene is TRBJ1-1, the V gene TRBV11-2, with D unclear. Sequencing was done on a sample of peripheral blood. The sequence was collected from a woman aged 55 to 70 with COVID-19, enrolled during active disease. The CDR3 sequence: CASSPSGSEAFF. Written as DNA, the CDR3 is TGTGCCAGCAGCCCCTCGGGGAGTGAAGCTTTCTTT. Variable domain in full (rest from reference TRBV11-2 and TRBJ1-1): EAGVAQSPRYKIIEKRQSVAFWCNPISGHATLYWYQQILGQGPKLLIQFQNNGVVDDSQLPKDRFSAERLKGVDSTLKIQPAKLEDSAVYLCASSPSGSEAFFGQGTRLTVV.